The sequence of this TCR beta chain was determined in a study of T cell responses to AZD1222 COVID-19 vaccine. This clone appeared a single time. As yet, its antigen is unknown. Profiling relied on immunoSEQ multiplex PCR, and the TCRdb table lists in-frame clones only, not all of them. This sample carries around 270,000 clones, about 94% of them seen once, and the ten largest clones take around 0.6%. General study points: Most donors were white British and more were female, and clonal diversity was possibly underestimated. With dominance at 160-218 and 743-854, vaccine-associated CD4 TCRs spanned spike. After the peak T cell response, and only then, were repertoires sampled. The reported proportion of spike-specific TCRs targeting unmutated variant regions was nearly half.

This specimen was peripheral blood, taken 28 days after the second AZD1222 dose. This TCR was sampled from an adult who received the AZD1222 COVID-19 vaccine.

CDR3 in DNA: TGTGCCAGCAGCCACGGGGCCACCTACGAGCAGTACTTC. The encoded protein is CASSHGATYEQYF. The V and J genes are TRBV3-1 (or the pseudogene TRBV3-2) and TRBJ2-7, with D possibly being TRBD1 or TRBD2 (5 bases each). Trimming left V 3 bases short and J 2 bases short, with 8 bases between. Per the germline V gene, CDR1 is LGHDT and CDR2 is YNNKEL (reference sequence). The CDR3 loop spans 13 amino acids.